This T cell receptor (beta chain) came from a study of breast tumors, draining lymph nodes, adjacent tissues. V dropped 6 bases and J dropped 4 bases, with 16 bases sitting between them. The germline CDR1 and CDR2 sequences are SNHLY and FYNNEI. The CDR3 has 15 amino acids. Whole-study findings and limits: Data fit most tumor T cells coming from lymph node, expanding in tumor. Compared with basal-like, luminal-like tumors shared significantly more repertoire with nontumor tissue. Tumor repertoires ranked between lymph nodes and nontumor tissue in diversity, with V and J gene preferences.

Breast cancer patients provided tissue from their axillary draining lymph nodes. Ten or more counts support this clonotype. As yet, its antigen is unknown. TCRdb re-called the multiplex PCR reads with MiXCR, one entry per CDR3 protein. The table lists under 300,000 distinct CDR3 sequences, less than 40% of them singletons. Sequenced sample: axillary lymph node tissue. The chain has TRBV2 and TRBJ2-1; possibly TRBD2 for D (6 bases). The TCR comes from a female donor with breast cancer. Some clones in this sample may be carry-over from other donors' samples. The CDR3 region is CASRPGTGPYNEQFF. The CDR3 nucleotides read TGTGCCAGCAGGCCCGGGACTGGACCGTACAATGAGCAGTTCTTC.